This T cell receptor (beta chain) is from a study of shared clonotypes between healthy human individuals. Deletions cut 4 bases from V and 6 bases from J, with 10 bases between. From germline, CDR1 is MNHNS and CDR2 SASEGT. The CDR3 is 13 residues long. Regarding this clone: As yet, its antigen is unknown.

The study, taken as a whole, reports: Rarefaction indicated that sorted-subset sequencing remained incomplete although depth was large. Naive subsets typically showed greater estimated richness than memory subsets.

The assay was carried out at the deep level. The assay was immunoSEQ multiplex PCR, and TCRdb's table has in-frame clones only and misses some. The top ten hold more than 0.1% of the sample, which has under 2,500,000 clones, approximately 96% seen once. The gene calls are TRBV6-1 and TRBJ1-5; D remains ambiguous. This receptor was obtained from a man in his late teens or twenties in good health. Sequenced: naive CD4+ T cells sorted from blood. The subset was: CD45RA+ positively selected. The CDR3: CASSAEFGQPQHF. The CDR3 DNA is TGTGCCAGCAGTGCCGAGTTCGGTCAGCCCCAGCATTTT.